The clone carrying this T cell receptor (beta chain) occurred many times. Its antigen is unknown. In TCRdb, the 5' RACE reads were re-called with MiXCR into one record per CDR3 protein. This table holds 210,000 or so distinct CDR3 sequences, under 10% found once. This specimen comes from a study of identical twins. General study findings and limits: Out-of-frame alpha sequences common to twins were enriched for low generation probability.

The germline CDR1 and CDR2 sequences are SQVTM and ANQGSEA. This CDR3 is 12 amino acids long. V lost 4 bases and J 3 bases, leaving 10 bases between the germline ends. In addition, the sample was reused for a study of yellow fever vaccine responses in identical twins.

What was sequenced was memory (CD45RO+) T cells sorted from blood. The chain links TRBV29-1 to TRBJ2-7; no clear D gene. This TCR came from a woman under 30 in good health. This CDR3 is CSVAAGNYEQYF. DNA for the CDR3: TGCAGCGTTGCCGCAGGCAACTACGAGCAGTACTTC.